The clone carrying this T cell receptor beta chain was counted a single time. The data belong to a study of T cell changes during pregnancy in multiple sclerosis. This CDR3 comprises 12 residues. V lost 8 bases to trimming and J lost 4 bases, with 11 bases between them. From germline, CDR1 is MNHNS and CDR2 SASEGT. Using immunoSEQ multiplex PCR, the repertoire was profiled, and TCRdb retains in-frame clones only, with some absent. In the table there are under 100,000 clones, approximately 94% of which are singletons. This receptor was taken from a female donor with multiple sclerosis, enrolled in a pregnancy study. The chain uses TRBV6-1 and TRBJ1-2; a weak D match, TRBD1 (5 bases). The source material was peripheral blood, sampled in the third trimester of pregnancy. Written as DNA, the CDR3 is TGTGCCAGCCAGACAGATTTCTATGGCTACACCTTC. Its protein is CASQTDFYGYTF.